This TCR beta chain was retrieved from a study of blood T cell repertoires in COVID-19. Study-wide context: Samples taken during acute and convalescent COVID-19 were collected in the United States, Italy and Spain. T cells, B-cell-depleted T cells, or PBMCs supplied cDNA or gDNA.

Original processing methods: Amplifying reference gene primers gave estimates of nucleated cell counts. Profiled with immunoSEQ multiplex PCR; TCRdb holds only in-frame clones, not every one. The V and J calls and clone size are taken from that table; D and trimming were inferred from the DNA. The sample lists about 120,000 clones, around 86% seen once, with approximately 10% in the top ten. The CDR3 sequence is 14 residues long. Trimming cost V 5 bases and J 4 bases, with 13 bases left between them. Germline values: CDR1 SGHVS, CDR2 FNYEAQ. The sequenced sample was peripheral blood. The origin of this receptor is a man aged 60 to 75 with acute or convalescent COVID-19. The V call is TRBV7-6, the J call TRBJ2-3; D is unclear. CDR3 in DNA: TGTGCCAGCAGCACACCGGATGAGGCAGATACGCAGTATTTT. It specifies CASSTPDEADTQYF.